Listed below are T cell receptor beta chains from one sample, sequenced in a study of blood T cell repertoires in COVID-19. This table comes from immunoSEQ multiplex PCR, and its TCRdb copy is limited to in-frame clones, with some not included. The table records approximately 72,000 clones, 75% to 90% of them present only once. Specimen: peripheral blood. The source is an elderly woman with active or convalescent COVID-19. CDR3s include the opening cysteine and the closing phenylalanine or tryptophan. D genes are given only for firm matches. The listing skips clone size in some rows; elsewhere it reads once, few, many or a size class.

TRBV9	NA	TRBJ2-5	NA	TGTGCCAGCAGCTGGGGGCTAGACGGGGAGACCCAGTACTTC	CASSWGLDGETQYF
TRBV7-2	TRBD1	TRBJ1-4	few	TGTGCCAGCAGCAGAGGGACAGGAAGCAATGAAAAACTGTTTTTT	CASSRGTGSNEKLFF
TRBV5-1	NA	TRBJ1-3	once	TGCGCCAGCAGCTCGACGGGGGACTCTGGAAACACCATATATTTT	CASSSTGDSGNTIYF
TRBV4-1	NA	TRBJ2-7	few	TGCGCCAGCAGCCAAGAAGGTTTAGGGACAAATCTCTACGAGCAGTACTTC	CASSQEGLGTNLYEQYF
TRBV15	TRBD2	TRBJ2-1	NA	TGTGCCACCAGCAGAGAACTCTCGAGGGGATCGGGGGGTGAGCAGTTCTTC	CATSRELSRGSGGEQFF
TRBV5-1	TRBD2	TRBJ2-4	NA	TGCGCCAGCAGCGACGGACTAGCGGGGGGGACCGCCATTCAGTACTTC	CASSDGLAGGTAIQYF
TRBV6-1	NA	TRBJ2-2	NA	TGTGCCAGCAGTGACCATTTAAAGCCCCCGGAGCTGTTTTTT	CASSDHLKPPELFF
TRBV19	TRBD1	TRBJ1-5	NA	TGTGCCAGTAGTATAACAGGGGCCGACCTTAGCAATCAGCCCCAGCATTTT	CASSITGADLSNQPQHF
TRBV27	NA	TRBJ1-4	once	TGTGCCAGCAGTTTCTTCTGGGGGGATAATGAAAAACTGTTTTTT	CASSFFWGDNEKLFF
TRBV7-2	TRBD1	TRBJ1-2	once	TGTGCCAGCAGCCCCTGGACAGGGGATTCCTATGGCTACACCTTC	CASSPWTGDSYGYTF
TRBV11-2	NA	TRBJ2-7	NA	TGTGCCAGCAGCTTAGTTGGGGCAGGGGCGCAGTACTTC	CASSLVGAGAQYF
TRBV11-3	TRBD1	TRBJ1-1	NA	TGTGCCAGCAGCTTAAGTTCCGCGACAGGGGATCAAGCTTTCTTT	CASSLSSATGDQAFF
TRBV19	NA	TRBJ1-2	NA	TGTGCCAGTAGTAACCTGGCAGGCGGCTACACCTTC	CASSNLAGGYTF
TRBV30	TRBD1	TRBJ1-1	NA	TGTGCCTGGAAAAACAGGGGCCGAGGGAGCACTGAAGCTTTCTTT	CAWKNRGRGSTEAFF
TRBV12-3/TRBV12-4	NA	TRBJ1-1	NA	TGTGCCAGCAGTTTGCAGGCTCGAGGGGAAGCTTTCTTT	CASSLQARGEAFF
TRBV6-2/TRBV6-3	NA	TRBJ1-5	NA	TGTGCCAGCAGTCCATTGGGTGAGGGTGGCAATCAGCCCCAGCATTTT	CASSPLGEGGNQPQHF
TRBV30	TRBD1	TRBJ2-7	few	TGTGCCTGGAGTGACCGGGACAGGAGATACGAGCAGTACTTC	CAWSDRDRRYEQYF
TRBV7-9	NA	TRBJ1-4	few	TGTGCCAGCAGCGGGGCCCCGTCTAATGAAAAACTGTTTTTT	CASSGAPSNEKLFF
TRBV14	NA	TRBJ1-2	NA	TGTGCCAGCAACCCCGGGGGGCGGGAAAGGTATGGCTACACCTTC	CASNPGGRERYGYTF
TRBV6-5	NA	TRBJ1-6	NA	TGTGCCAGCAGGGCGGGGTCACCCCTCCACTTT	CASRAGSPLHF
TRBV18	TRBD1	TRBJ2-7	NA	TGTGCCAGCTCCCCCCTTCCAGGGGGTGATAGTGTCGAGCAGTACTTC	CASSPLPGGDSVEQYF
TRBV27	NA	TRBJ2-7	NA	TGTGCCAGCAGTTTTACAGGTGGCTACGAGCAGTACTTC	CASSFTGGYEQYF
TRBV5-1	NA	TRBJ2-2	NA	TGCGCCAGCAGCTTGGCCGCAGGGGCCACCCAGATCGGGGAGCTGTTTTTT	CASSLAAGATQIGELFF
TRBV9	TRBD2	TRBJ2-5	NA	TGTGCCAGCTCCCTAGCGGGGGTTAAAGAGACCCAGTACTTC	CASSLAGVKETQYF
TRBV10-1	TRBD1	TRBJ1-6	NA	TGCGCCAGCAGCCTGGACAGGTTTTCACCCCTCCACTTT	CASSLDRFSPLHF
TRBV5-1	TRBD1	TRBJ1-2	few	TGCGCCAGCAGCTCGAATCCGGGACAGGAGGCTGGTGGCTACACCTTC	CASSSNPGQEAGGYTF
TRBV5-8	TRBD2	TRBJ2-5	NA	TGTGCCAGCAGCTTGTGGACTAGCGGGGGAGAGACCCAGTACTTC	CASSLWTSGGETQYF
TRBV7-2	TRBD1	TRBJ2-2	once	TGTGCCAGCAGCTCACAGGGGGCGTCGAACACCGGGGAGCTGTTTTTT	CASSSQGASNTGELFF
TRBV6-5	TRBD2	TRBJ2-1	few	TGTGCCAGCGGCTCGGGGGGGCTGAATTCAAAGGAGCAGTTCTTC	CASGSGGLNSKEQFF
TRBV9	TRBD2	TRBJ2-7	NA	TGTGCCAGCAGTGGCCCGGGACTAGCGGGGACGGGGGAGCAGTACTTC	CASSGPGLAGTGEQYF
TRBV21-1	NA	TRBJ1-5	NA	TGTGCCCCCACAACCCCGGGGCAGCCCCAGCATTTT	CAPTTPGQPQHF
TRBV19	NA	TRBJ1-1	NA	TGTGCCAGTAATGATCGGGGGAACACTGAAGCTTTCTTT	CASNDRGNTEAFF
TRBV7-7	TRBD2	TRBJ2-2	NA	TGTGCTAGCAGCTTAGTACTAGCGAATACGAACACCGGGGAGCTGTTTTTT	CASSLVLANTNTGELFF
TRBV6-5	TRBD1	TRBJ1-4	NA	TGTGCCAGCAGTTACCGTGGACAGGGCCAAAGGGAAAAACTGTTTTTT	CASSYRGQGQREKLFF
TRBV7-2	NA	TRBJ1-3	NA	TGTGCCAGCAGCTCTACCCCCTTACTGACAGGAGCTGGAAACACCATATATTTT	CASSSTPLLTGAGNTIYF
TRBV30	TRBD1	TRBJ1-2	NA	TGTGCCGGCCTAGGGACAGGCGGGGGCTACACCTTC	CAGLGTGGGYTF
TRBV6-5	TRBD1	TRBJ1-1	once	TGTGCCAGCAGTTACCCGGGACAGGGAACAGCTTTCTTT	CASSYPGQGTAFF
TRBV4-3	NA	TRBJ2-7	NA	TGCGCCAGCAGCCAAACAGATTGCGAGCAGTACTTC	CASSQTDCEQYF
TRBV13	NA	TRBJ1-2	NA	TGTGCCAGCACGAAGGGACAAATTGGTTTATTGTATGGCTACACCTTC	CASTKGQIGLLYGYTF
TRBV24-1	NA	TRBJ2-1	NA	TGTGCCACCAGTGATGGTGCAGATTGGGAGCAGTTCTTC	CATSDGADWEQFF
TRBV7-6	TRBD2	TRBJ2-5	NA	TGTGCCAGCAGCAAGGGACTAGCGGGGGGGCCGGTCCAAGAGACCCAGTACTTC	CASSKGLAGGPVQETQYF
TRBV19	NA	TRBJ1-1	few	TGTGCCAGTAGTAGGCCGGGGGGCGTCACTGAAGCTTTCTTT	CASSRPGGVTEAFF
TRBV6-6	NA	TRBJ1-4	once	TGTGCCAGCAGTTATGGCAGATCGAATGAAAAACTGTTTTTT	CASSYGRSNEKLFF
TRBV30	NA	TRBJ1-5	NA	TGTGCCTGGAGTGTACGGGGTAGAAGCAATCAGCCCCAGCATTTT	CAWSVRGRSNQPQHF
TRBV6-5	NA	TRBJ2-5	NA	TGTGCCAGCAGGCCGAGGACGGCCCAGGGGACCCAGTACTTC	CASRPRTAQGTQYF
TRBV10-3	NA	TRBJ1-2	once	TGTGCCATCAGTGAGTCACGGGGTAACTATGGCTACACCTTC	CAISESRGNYGYTF
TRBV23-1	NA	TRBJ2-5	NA	TGCGCCAGCAGTCAATCGGTAATGGGTTTGGGCTCCCCAGGGACCCAGTACTTC	CASSQSVMGLGSPGTQYF
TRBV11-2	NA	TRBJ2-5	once	TGTGCCAGCAGCCCCGACCGACTGATCACTCCAGAGACCCAGTACTTC	CASSPDRLITPETQYF
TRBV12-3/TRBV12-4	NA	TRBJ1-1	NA	TGTGCCAGCAGGTGGGGAGCGGACACTGAAGCTTTCTTT	CASRWGADTEAFF
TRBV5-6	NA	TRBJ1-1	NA	TGTGCCAGCAGCTTGTGGGGGGAGAACACTGAAGCTTTCTTT	CASSLWGENTEAFF
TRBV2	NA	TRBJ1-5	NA	TGTGCCAGCAGTGAAGCGAACAGGGATCAGCCCCAGCATTTT	CASSEANRDQPQHF
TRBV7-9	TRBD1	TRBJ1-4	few	TGTGCCAGCAGCCCGGGACAGGGTGAAAAACTGTTTTTT	CASSPGQGEKLFF
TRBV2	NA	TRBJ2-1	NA	TGTGCCACAAGCCCAAGACAGAGCTCCTACAATGAGCAGTTCTTC	CATSPRQSSYNEQFF
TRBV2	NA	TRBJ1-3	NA	TGTGCCAGCAGTGAATCAACCCAGAGGTACACCATATATTTT	CASSESTQRYTIYF
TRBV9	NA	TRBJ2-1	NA	TGTGCCAGCAGCGTAGAATCACAAGGACTACACAGAGGCCATGAGCAGTTCTTC	CASSVESQGLHRGHEQFF
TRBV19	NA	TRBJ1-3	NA	TGTGCCAGTAGTCCAATCGGAAACACCATATATTTT	CASSPIGNTIYF
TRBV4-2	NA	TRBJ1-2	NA	TGTGCCAGCAGCCAAGGACAGGTTTATGGTTATGGCTACACCTTC	CASSQGQVYGYGYTF